Each of the 5 T cell receptor beta chains below was sequenced from the same sample in a study of blood T cell repertoires in COVID-19. Generated by immunoSEQ multiplex PCR, the TCRdb table keeps only in-frame clones and is missing some. The repertoire holds about 240,000 clones, with 83% as singletons. Input material: peripheral blood. All receptors derive from a human donor in a cohort sampled during active COVID-19.

The J gene is TRBJ1-1, the V gene TRBV28; 8 positions match TRBD1. The CDR3 covers 14 residues. Trimming cost V 7 bases and J 1 base; bases outside gene matches: 5. Germline values: CDR1 MDHEN, CDR2 SYDVKM. This CDR3 reads CASKIQGGNTEAFF. The CDR3 DNA reads as TGTGCCAGCAAAATACAGGGGGGGAACACTGAAGCTTTCTTT. Combining the CDR3 with reference TRBV28 and TRBJ1-1 gives the whole variable domain DVKVTQSSRYLVKRTGEKVFLECVQDMDHENMFWYRQDPGLGLRLIYFSYDVKMKEKGDIPEGYSVSREKKERFSLILESASTNQTSMYLCASKIQGGNTEAFFGQGTRLTVV.

This chain connects TRBV28 to TRBJ1-2, with D unclear. V lost 9 bases and J 0 bases, leaving 8 bases between the germline ends. This CDR3 spans 12 amino acids. Germline values: CDR1 MDHEN, CDR2 SYDVKM. In nucleotides, the CDR3 is TGTGCCAGTGGAGATACTAACTATGGCTACACCTTC. Protein sequence: CASGDTNYGYTF.

This chain joins TRBV30 and TRBJ1-5; a weak D match, TRBD1 (6 bases). This CDR3 has 13 residues. The germline V and J ends were trimmed by 3 bases and 6 bases, with 12 bases remaining between them. The germline V gene encodes CDR1 GTSNPN and CDR2 SVGIG (reference sequence). CDR3 amino acids: CAWRSQGAQPQHF. CDR3 sequence (DNA): TGTGCCTGGAGGTCACAGGGAGCTCAGCCCCAGCATTTT.

The chain uses TRBV11-2 and TRBJ2-3; 7 bases line up with TRBD2. The CDR3 consists of 15 residues. J was trimmed by 2 bases and V by 5 bases; bases with no gene match: 7. Germline V gene lookup returns CDR1 SGHAT and CDR2 FQNNGV. The CDR3 region is CASSPPAGPTDTQYF. CDR3 sequence (DNA): TGTGCCAGCAGCCCTCCAGCGGGGCCCACAGATACGCAGTATTTT.

The rearrangement links TRBV6-2 or TRBV6-3 to TRBJ2-7; no reliable D call. Germline CDR1 MNHEY, CDR2 SVGEGT. CDR3 length equals 14 residues. V was pared by 4 bases and J by 2 bases, with 12 bases between. CDR3 sequence: CASSSLTRPYEQYF. As DNA, the CDR3 is TGTGCCAGCAGTTCCTTGACACGGCCCTACGAGCAGTACTTC.